The 12 T cell receptor beta chains below all came from one sample that was sequenced in a study of T cells in Graves' hyperthyroidism and ophthalmopathy. There were TCR beta CDR3 regions amplified from RNA transcripts. TCR CDR3 underwent first-round RT-PCR with the HTBI primer set. TCRdb recomputed calls from the multiplex PCR reads with MiXCR, one row per CDR3 protein. The sample records some 740,000 distinct CDR3 sequences, 14% being singletons. What was sequenced was blood. The receptors derive from a woman between 18 and 29 years old with Graves' hyperthyroidism.

There are many counts of this clonotype. V is TRBV20-1 and J is TRBJ2-1; 14 bases line up with TRBD2. Trimming removed 3 bases from V and 7 bases from J; junction bases left unmatched: 2. The germline gives CDR1 DFQATT, CDR2 SNEGSKA (reference sequence). The CDR3 spans 14 residues. Here the CDR3 DNA reads TGCAGTGCTAGGGGGACTAGCGGGAGAAATGAGCAGTTCTTC. Translation gives CSARGTSGRNEQFF.

The DNA of the CDR3 is TGTGCCACCAGTGCCAGGACTAGCAGTTTCGATGAGCAGTTCTTC. Translating it yields CATSARTSSFDEQFF. This chain joins TRBV24-1 and TRBJ2-1; TRBD2 matches at 8 bases. V lost 5 bases to trimming and J lost 8 bases; unmatched junction nucleotides: 10. CDR3 length equals 15 residues. From germline, CDR1 is KGHDR and CDR2 SFDVKD.

The chain recombines TRBV2 with TRBJ2-7; 7 nucleotides line up with TRBD2. Germline CDR1 and CDR2: SNHLY and FYNNEI. The CDR3 has 14 amino acids. V gave up 7 bases and J gave up 0 bases; unmatched junction bases: 6. The CDR3 DNA reads as TGTGCCAGCAACCCTAGCGGACTCTCCTACGAGCAGTACTTC. This gives the protein CASNPSGLSYEQYF.

The sample holds a few counts of this clonotype. This rearrangement joins TRBV7-3 to TRBJ2-2; D gene unclear. Trimming shortened V by 5 bases and J by 0 bases, and 10 bases separated the two germline ends. Germline V gives CDR1 SGHTA, CDR2 FQGTGA. This CDR3 is 15 amino acids long. CDR3 DNA: TGTGCCAGCAGCCCGGTGGGGTCGAACACCGGGGAGCTGTTTTTT. This codes for CASSPVGSNTGELFF.

The rearrangement uses TRBV29-1 and TRBJ1-2; no clear D gene. V lost 0 bases, J lost 7 bases, and 6 bases lay in between. From germline, CDR1 is SQVTM and CDR2 ANQGSEA. The CDR3 consists of 11 residues. CDR3 region: CSVEDPPGYTF. CDR3 DNA sequence: TGCAGCGTTGAAGATCCCCCTGGCTACACCTTC.

The chain combines TRBV29-1 with TRBJ1-2; D is unresolved. Germline V gene sequence: CDR1 SQVTM, CDR2 ANQGSEA. This CDR3 comprises 15 residues. V lost 7 bases and J 10 bases, leaving 28 bases between the germline ends. For the CDR3, the DNA is TGCAGCGCCCGTCTTCACCTAACGGCGGGGTGGGACTACACCTTC. Its translation: CSARLHLTAGWDYTF.

This clonotype was counted many times. CDR3 region: CASRSDRSNTGELFF. In DNA form, the CDR3 reads TGTGCCAGCCGATCGGACAGATCGAACACCGGGGAGCTGTTTTTT. The V gene is TRBV6-1, the J gene TRBJ2-2; TRBD1 might be the D (6 bases). Trimming removed 8 bases from V and 0 bases from J, with 13 bases in between. This CDR3 is built from 15 residues. Germline V gene sequence: CDR1 MNHNS, CDR2 SASEGT.

The chain has TRBV5-4 and TRBJ2-2, with 16 bases identical to TRBD2. With V trimmed by 4 bases and J by 4 bases, 7 bases remained unmatched. CDR1 is SGHNT, CDR2 YYREEE, per germline (reference sequence). CDR3 size: 18 residues. The CDR3 nucleotides read TGTGCCAGCAGCCCCGGGACTAGCGGGAGGGCGGGCACCGGGGAGCTGTTTTTT. Its protein product is CASSPGTSGRAGTGELFF.

This clonotype has a count of ten or more. The rearrangement uses TRBV20-1 and TRBJ2-1; 7 bases match TRBD2. With 3 bases clipped from V and 0 bases from J, the junction kept 2 bases outside the gene matches. This CDR3 has 14 residues. In germline, CDR1 is DFQATT, CDR2 SNEGSKA (reference sequence). The CDR3 reads CSASRGSSYNEQFF. The DNA of the CDR3 is TGCAGTGCTAGCCGCGGGAGCTCCTACAATGAGCAGTTCTTC.

With regard to this clonotype: Since a much larger clone is just one base distant, this may be a read error. The chain is built from TRBV7-7 and TRBJ1-1; D might be TRBD1 (6 bases). The germline gives CDR1 SSHAT, CDR2 FNYEAQ (reference sequence). Trimming stripped 6 bases from V and 5 bases from J, with 19 bases between. The CDR3 is 15 amino acids. CDR3 protein: CASRDPRGAQTEAFF. CDR3 bases: TGTGCCAGCAGAGACCCAAGGGGGGCGCAAACTGAAGCTTTCTTT.

The sample holds a few counts of this clonotype. The chain recombines TRBV28 with TRBJ1-2; D not certain. Deletions cut 1 base from V and 9 bases from J, with 15 bases between. Germline CDR1 is MDHEN and CDR2 is SYDVKM. The CDR3 loop spans 14 amino acids. DNA for the CDR3: TGTGCCAGCAGTTTATTAGCTGCGGTTGCCAGCTACACCTTC. It specifies CASSLLAAVASYTF.

This clonotype was counted many times. DNA of the CDR3: TGTGCCAGCAGCTCCTATTACAGGGAACCCTCCTATGGCTACACCTTC. Its translation is CASSSYYREPSYGYTF. V gene TRBV11-3 combines with J gene TRBJ1-2; possibly TRBD1 for D (6 bases). The V and J ends lost 4 bases and 4 bases respectively, with 19 bases between them. The CDR3 sequence is 16 residues long. The germline V gene encodes CDR1 SGHNT and CDR2 YENEEA.